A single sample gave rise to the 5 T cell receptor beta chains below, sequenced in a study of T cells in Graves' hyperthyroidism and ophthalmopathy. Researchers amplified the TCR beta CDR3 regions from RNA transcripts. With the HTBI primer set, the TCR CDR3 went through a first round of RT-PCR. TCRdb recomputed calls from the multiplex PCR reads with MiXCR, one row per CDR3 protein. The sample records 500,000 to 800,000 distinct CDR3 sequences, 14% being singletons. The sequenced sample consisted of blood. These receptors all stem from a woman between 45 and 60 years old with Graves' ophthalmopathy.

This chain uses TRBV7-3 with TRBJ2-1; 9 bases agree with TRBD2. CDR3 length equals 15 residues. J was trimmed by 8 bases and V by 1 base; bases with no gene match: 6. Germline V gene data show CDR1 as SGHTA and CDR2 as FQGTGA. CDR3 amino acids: CASSLIAGEKYEQFF. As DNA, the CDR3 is TGTGCCAGCAGCTTAATAGCGGGAGAAAAGTATGAGCAGTTCTTC.

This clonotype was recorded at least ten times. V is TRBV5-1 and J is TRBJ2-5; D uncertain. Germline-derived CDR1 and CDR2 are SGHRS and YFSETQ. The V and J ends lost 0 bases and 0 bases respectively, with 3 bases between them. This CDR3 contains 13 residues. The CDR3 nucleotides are TGCGCCAGCAGCTTGGGTGACCAAGAGACCCAGTACTTC. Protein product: CASSLGDQETQYF. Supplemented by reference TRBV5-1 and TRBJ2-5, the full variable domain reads KAGVTQTPRYLIKTRGQQVTLSCSPISGHRSVSWYQQTPGQGLQFLFEYFSETQRNKGNFPGRFSGRQFSNSRSEMNVSTLELGDSALYLCASSLGDQETQYFGPGTRLLVL.

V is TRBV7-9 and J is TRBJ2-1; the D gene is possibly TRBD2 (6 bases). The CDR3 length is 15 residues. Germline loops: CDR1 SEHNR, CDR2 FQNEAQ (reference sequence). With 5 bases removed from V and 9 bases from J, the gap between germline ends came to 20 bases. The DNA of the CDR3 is TGTGCCAGCAGCCCCCCGGAGGGCTCGGTATGTGAGCAGTTCTTC. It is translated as CASSPPEGSVCEQFF.

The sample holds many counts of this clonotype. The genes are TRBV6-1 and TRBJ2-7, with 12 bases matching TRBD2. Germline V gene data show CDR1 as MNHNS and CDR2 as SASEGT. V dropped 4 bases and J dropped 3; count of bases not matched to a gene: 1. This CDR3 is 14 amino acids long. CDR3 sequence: CASSGLAGDYEQYF. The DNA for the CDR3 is TGTGCCAGCAGTGGACTAGCGGGGGACTACGAGCAGTACTTC.

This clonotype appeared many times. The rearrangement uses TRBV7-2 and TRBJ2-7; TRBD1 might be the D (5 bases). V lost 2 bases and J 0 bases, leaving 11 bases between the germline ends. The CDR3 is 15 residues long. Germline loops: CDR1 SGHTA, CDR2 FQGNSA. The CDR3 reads CASSLSIQDSYEQYF. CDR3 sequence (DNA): TGTGCCAGCAGCTTATCAATACAGGACTCCTACGAGCAGTACTTC. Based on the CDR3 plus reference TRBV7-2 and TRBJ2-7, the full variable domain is GAGVSQSPSNKVTEKGKDVELRCDPISGHTALYWYRQSLGQGLEFLIYFQGNSAPDKSGLPSDRFSAERTGGSVSTLTIQRTQQEDSAVYLCASSLSIQDSYEQYFGPGTRLTVT.